The T cell receptor beta chain described here comes from a study of blood T cell repertoires in COVID-19. Overall study: Italy, Spain and the United States were the sources of the convalescent and acute COVID-19 samples.

In the original analysis: How many nucleated cells were present was estimated from reference gene primer amplification. The protocol was immunoSEQ multiplex PCR, while the TCRdb copy is restricted to in-frame clones and leaves out a portion. The V and J calls and the clone size are those of that table, but D and trimming were determined from the DNA. Seen here are 120,000 to 150,000 clones, 85% observed once, and the top ten hold approximately 2.5%. This CDR3 contains 12 residues. Trimming shortened V by 2 bases and J by 3 bases, and 5 bases separated the two germline ends. Germline V gene lookup returns CDR1 SGHRS and CDR2 YFSETQ.

V gene TRBV5-1 combines with J gene TRBJ1-1; no reliable D call. The receptor's source is a human donor with acute or convalescent COVID-19. The donor label of this sample is uncertain. The sequenced material came from peripheral blood. The CDR3 DNA follows: TGCGCCAGCAGCTTACAGTACACTGAAGCTTTCTTT. Translating it yields CASSLQYTEAFF.